The entry below describes one T cell receptor beta chain. Free of recent acute infections or vaccinations, the donors were healthy HIV-negative adults. CD45RA+ naive and CD45RA-negative memory subsets were separated from CD4+ cells. Per the study methods: Junction-only sequences without quality scores were provided by ImmunoSEQ, so filtering was different. The data were produced by immunoSEQ multiplex PCR, yet TCRdb's version contains in-frame clones alone and is incomplete. That table gives V, J and clone size, and the DNA gave D and trimming. The sample consists of a few million clones, more than 90% of them appearing once. The entry originates in a study of shared clonotypes between healthy human individuals. Study as a whole: CD4 naive and memory got three plates each, CD8 naive two, CD8 memory one.

CDR1 and CDR2 from the germline V gene are MGHRA and YSYEKL. Trimming took off 1 base at V and 5 bases at J, with 15 bases between the two ends. The CDR3 length is 16 residues. This TCR came from a man aged 18 to 30 in good health. The chain has TRBV4-1 and TRBJ2-1; either TRBD1 or TRBD2 may supply D (5 bases each). Input material: naive CD4+ T cells sorted from blood. The subset here: CD45RA+ positively selected. This chain's CDR3 is CASSQVWGYQNNEQFF. The CDR3 bases are TGCGCCAGCAGCCAAGTATGGGGGTACCAAAACAATGAGCAGTTCTTC.